The rows below give T cell receptor beta chains drawn from one sample of a study of T cell clonotyping in hematopoietic cell transplantation. Sequencing was performed with immunoSEQ multiplex PCR; in TCRdb, only in-frame clones are kept and a portion is missing. The table lists 65,000 to 80,000 clones, 90% to 97% of them singletons. Source: peripheral blood mononuclear cells, taken before stem cell transplant. The receptors stem from a woman between 45 and 65 years old with acute myeloid leukemia. Some clones in this sample may be carry-over from other donors' samples. Both conserved end residues are part of each CDR3. Each record gives: CDR3 length, V gene, CDR3 protein.

cdr3_length: 11
v_call: TRBV2
cdr3_aa: CASSQDTEAFF

cdr3_length: 14
v_call: TRBV7-9
cdr3_aa: CASSLEGRSDEQYF

cdr3_length: 13
v_call: TRBV6-4
cdr3_aa: CASSVGIEDTQYF

cdr3_length: 14
v_call: TRBV19
cdr3_aa: CASSITGMNTEAFF

cdr3_length: 18
v_call: TRBV6-1
cdr3_aa: CASSVLTGGSSYNSPLHF

cdr3_length: 14
v_call: TRBV10-2
cdr3_aa: CASSLAGGSYEQYF

cdr3_length: 14
v_call: TRBV30
cdr3_aa: CAWSGGTSTDTQYF

cdr3_length: 14
v_call: TRBV6-5
cdr3_aa: CASSSPGANTEAFF

cdr3_length: 15
v_call: TRBV7-9
cdr3_aa: CASSFNRGLNTEAFF

cdr3_length: 15
v_call: TRBV5-4
cdr3_aa: CASSPKDRLNTEAFF

cdr3_length: 15
v_call: TRBV5-6
cdr3_aa: CASSLGTYSNQPQHF

cdr3_length: 14
v_call: TRBV11-2
cdr3_aa: CASSLAGAPLGYTF

cdr3_length: 15
v_call: TRBV5-1
cdr3_aa: CASSPTGGSTGELFF

cdr3_length: 14
v_call: TRBV6-5
cdr3_aa: CASRPTGGTGELFF

cdr3_length: 15
v_call: TRBV10-3
cdr3_aa: CAISEPGQGVTEAFF

cdr3_length: 14
v_call: TRBV2
cdr3_aa: CAIFAPGINYGYTF

cdr3_length: 14
v_call: TRBV5-8
cdr3_aa: CASSFEGRTNIQYF

cdr3_length: 17
v_call: TRBV19
cdr3_aa: CASSAIRQGLAGTEAFF

cdr3_length: 12
v_call: TRBV27
cdr3_aa: CASSGIADTQYF

cdr3_length: 15
v_call: TRBV7-9
cdr3_aa: CASSLVGGINYGYTF

cdr3_length: 15
v_call: TRBV7-2
cdr3_aa: CASSLRWSGTDTQYF

cdr3_length: 13
v_call: TRBV5-6
cdr3_aa: CASSVLGGAEAFF

cdr3_length: 17
v_call: TRBV5-1
cdr3_aa: CASSLGPISGTNQPQHF

cdr3_length: 18
v_call: TRBV28
cdr3_aa: CASSGRTTGGKSTDTQYF

cdr3_length: 17
v_call: TRBV7-9
cdr3_aa: CASSLPGTGPNNSPLHF

cdr3_length: 13
v_call: TRBV28
cdr3_aa: CASKTTGNYGYTF

cdr3_length: 14
v_call: TRBV19
cdr3_aa: CASSIGGTPEGYTF

cdr3_length: 13
v_call: TRBV2
cdr3_aa: CASTKQGTGELFF

cdr3_length: 14
v_call: TRBV5-1
cdr3_aa: CASTLRGVYNEQFF

cdr3_length: 15
v_call: TRBV6-5
cdr3_aa: CASVPSGVGWTEAFF

cdr3_length: 11
v_call: TRBV6-1
cdr3_aa: CASRTHGELFF

cdr3_length: 17
v_call: TRBV27
cdr3_aa: CASSESRLAGLTGELFF

cdr3_length: 14
v_call: TRBV2
cdr3_aa: CASSEGQPASPLHF

cdr3_length: 16
v_call: TRBV6-1
cdr3_aa: CASREITGRGNTEAFF

cdr3_length: 14
v_call: TRBV19
cdr3_aa: CASSIGRVADTQYF

cdr3_length: 17
v_call: TRBV5-6
cdr3_aa: CASSFFLDRGYSYEQYF

cdr3_length: 14
v_call: TRBV10-3
cdr3_aa: CAISGGDGYNEQFF

cdr3_length: 12
v_call: TRBV29-1
cdr3_aa: CSVWGIGNTIYF

cdr3_length: 14
v_call: TRBV30
cdr3_aa: CAWSVLVATGELFF

cdr3_length: 13
v_call: TRBV7-9
cdr3_aa: CASSLADRAEAFF

cdr3_length: 12
v_call: TRBV11-2
cdr3_aa: CASSLTGTRTFF

cdr3_length: 15
v_call: TRBV5-6
cdr3_aa: CASSPFPDSNTEAFF

cdr3_length: 15
v_call: TRBV6-1
cdr3_aa: CASSLYRDRTYEQYF

cdr3_length: 17
v_call: TRBV5-1
cdr3_aa: CASSLWSASPSTDTQYF

cdr3_length: 13
v_call: TRBV19
cdr3_aa: CASSLGQVNEQFF

cdr3_length: 12
v_call: TRBV19
cdr3_aa: CASSPRDSEAFF

cdr3_length: 14
v_call: TRBV5-1
cdr3_aa: CASNPTGALAEAFF

cdr3_length: 15
v_call: TRBV6-5
cdr3_aa: CASRHQGRSYNEQFF

cdr3_length: 14
v_call: TRBV10-3
cdr3_aa: CAISESLAGGPQYF

cdr3_length: 13
v_call: TRBV2
cdr3_aa: CASSQGRLDTQYF

cdr3_length: 9
v_call: TRBV6-1
cdr3_aa: CASGFEQYF

cdr3_length: 16
v_call: TRBV27
cdr3_aa: CASSPLAGGMNGELFF

cdr3_length: 18
v_call: TRBV7-6
cdr3_aa: CASSLTTSGRLPYNEQFF

cdr3_length: 15
v_call: TRBV6-6
cdr3_aa: CASSYGPGQGETQYF

cdr3_length: 12
v_call: TRBV16
cdr3_aa: CAGSQYFQPQHF

cdr3_length: 14
v_call: TRBV4-1
cdr3_aa: CASSPRVGEETQYF

cdr3_length: 14
v_call: TRBV10-3
cdr3_aa: CAISLGQGAGELFF

cdr3_length: 15
v_call: TRBV7-9
cdr3_aa: CASSLRDGNNEKLFF

cdr3_length: 14
v_call: TRBV2
cdr3_aa: CASSRTSIPDTQYF